This T cell receptor (beta chain) was observed in a study of OX40 agonist ivuxolimab in advanced cancers. Study-wide results and caveats: Specificity for antigen went undetermined in the expanded peripheral T cells.

As concerns this clone: The antigen remains undetermined.

CDR1 is SQVTM, CDR2 ANQGSEA, per germline. After removal of 2 bases from V and 7 bases from J, the junction contained 11 bases not matched to a gene. CDR3 length: 15 amino acids. Using immunoSEQ multiplex PCR, the repertoire was profiled, and TCRdb retains in-frame clones only, with some absent. This sample has 50,000 to 85,000 clones, with 85% found just once. The material sequenced was CD4+ or CD8+ T cells sorted from blood, taken in a trial of the OX40 agonist ivuxolimab. This TCR was sampled from an adult with an advanced solid tumor such as melanoma, head and neck, liver or kidney cancer. The gene calls are TRBV29-1 and TRBJ2-5, with 9 bases identical to TRBD1. This chain's CDR3 is CSVEPLSTGGLTQYF. The CDR3, as DNA: TGCAGCGTTGAACCCCTCTCGACAGGGGGTCTGACCCAGTACTTC.